This T cell receptor beta chain was obtained from a study of blood T cell repertoires in COVID-19. In the study overall: T cells, B-cell-depleted T cells, or PBMCs provided the cDNA or gDNA that served as material.

As originally analysed: How many nucleated cells were present was estimated from reference gene primer amplification. Sequenced by immunoSEQ multiplex PCR; TCRdb stores in-frame clones only, minus some. D and trimming come from the DNA, and the V and J calls and clone size come from that table. The sample has over 300,000 clones; nearly 90% are singletons. Clinical history reported by participants formed the basis on which cohorts were assigned. What the recovered Cohort 3 donors had was two negative PCRs, clearance, or symptom resolution. The ends lost 2 bases at V and 5 bases at J; junction bases unmatched: 7. Looked up from germline, CDR1 is SGHDN and CDR2 is FVKESK. The CDR3 totals 17 residues.

The chain carries TRBV14 and TRBJ2-1, with 12 nucleotides matching TRBD2. The clonotype comes from a woman younger than 45 who had recovered from COVID-19. The sequenced sample consisted of PBMCs or T cells enriched from blood (not recorded which). The CDR3 spells CASSQLGGLAGDNEQFF. CDR3 sequence (DNA): TGTGCCAGCAGCCAACTGGGGGGACTAGCGGGCGACAATGAGCAGTTCTTC.